The 7 T cell receptor beta chains listed next were all sequenced from one sample in a study of T cell clonality in common variable immunodeficiency. These TCRs are of unknown antigen specificity. Only in-frame clones appear in the TCRdb table, and some are missing; sequencing was by immunoSEQ multiplex PCR. This sample has just over 20,000 clones, each found more than once. Study observations and caveats: In common variable immunodeficiency, TCR beta chains reportedly carried fewer deletions and N-nucleotide insertions.

Sequencing used peripheral blood mononuclear cells. The source is a human donor with common variable immunodeficiency.

This clone has at least ten counts. The read ends 3 residues early relative to the CDR3; the germline J gene fills the gap. The rearrangement joins TRBV2 to TRBJ1-2, with D perhaps TRBD1 (6 bases). This CDR3 region has 13 residues. V lost 2 bases and J lost 4, with 8 bases in between. Germline loops: CDR1 SNHLY, CDR2 FYNNEI. The DNA read from the CDR3 is TGTGCCAGCAGTGAACTACAGGGCTATGGC. Translating it yields CASSELQGYG. The CDR3 as a whole reads CASSELQGYGYTF. Drawing the rest from reference TRBV2 and TRBJ1-2, the complete variable domain is EPEVTQTPSHQVTQMGQEVILRCVPISNHLYFYWYRQILGQKVEFLVSFYNNEISEKSEIFDDQFSVERPDGSNFTLKIRSTKLEDSAMYFCASSELQGYGYTFGSGTRLTVV.

The sample holds many counts of this clone. The CDR3 end lies 3 residues beyond the end of the read and is filled in from the germline J gene. This rearrangement joins TRBV20-1 to TRBJ2-1, with 9 bases lining up with TRBD2. The germline V gene has CDR1 DFQATT and CDR2 SNEGSKA (reference sequence). The CDR3 runs 17 residues. Trimming at V came to 0 bases and at J to 0 bases, leaving 6 bases not matched to a gene. The CDR3 loop reads CSARDRLAGSSYNEQFF. The part of the CDR3 DNA that was read is TGCAGTGCTAGAGATCGGCTAGCGGGGAGCTCCTACAATGAG.

This clone was counted ten times or more. Partial CDR3 DNA: TGTGCCAGCAGCATCACCCCTAGCTCTGGAAACACC. It is translated as CASSITPSSGNT. The entire CDR3 is CASSITPSSGNTIYF. J is TRBJ1-3 and V is TRBV7-2, with D unresolved. The read gets to within 3 residues of the CDR3 end, and the germline J gene fills in the rest. From germline, CDR1 is SGHTA and CDR2 FQGNSA. Trimming left V 5 bases short and J 0 bases short, with 11 bases between. This CDR3 contains 15 residues.

Of note for this clone: Read data end 3 residues before the CDR3 end; the end is taken from the germline J gene. The chain is built from TRBV19 and TRBJ1-4; D gene uncertain. CDR1 and CDR2 from the germline V gene are LNHDA and SQIVND (reference sequence). Between the trimmed V and J ends, which lost 6 bases and 1 base, there was a span of 12 bases. The CDR3 consists of 15 residues. Incomplete CDR3 DNA: TGTGCCAGTAGACCAAGCGAGGTAACTAATGAAAAA. This translates into CASRPSEVTNEK. Given in full, the CDR3 is CASRPSEVTNEKLFF.

By sample fraction, this clone is medium-sized. Incomplete CDR3 DNA: TGTGCCAGCAGCGTCCTACGGCAGGGAGGGTCACCC. Translation gives CASSVLRQGGSP. The whole CDR3 protein reads CASSVLRQGGSPLHF. The chain carries TRBV28 and TRBJ1-6; perhaps TRBD1 as D (5 bases). The CDR3 end falls 3 residues outside the read, so it is completed with the germline J gene. V was shortened by 6 bases and J by 10 bases, with 19 bases between the two germline ends. Germline CDR1 and CDR2: MDHEN and SYDVKM. This CDR3 is 15 amino acids long.

This clone was detected ten times or more. The CDR3 protein is CASSLFRTEAFF. The CDR3 DNA, read in part, is TGTGCCAGCAGCTTGTTCAGGACTGAA. The chain uses TRBV5-6 and TRBJ1-1; D unclear. The read ends 3 residues early relative to the CDR3; the germline J gene fills the gap. Germline-derived CDR1 and CDR2 are SGHDT and YYEEEE. CDR3 length: 12 residues. V lost 1 base, J lost 5 bases, and 6 bases lay in between.

This clone was seen at least ten times. The CDR3 end lies 3 residues beyond the end of the read and is filled in from the germline J gene. V usage is TRBV7-2 and J usage is TRBJ2-2; weak D call: TRBD1 (6 bases). Germline assignment: CDR1 SGHTA and CDR2 FQGNSA. V was pared by 0 bases and J by 5 bases, with 13 bases between. The CDR3 has 16 amino acids. CDR3 in amino acids: CASSLARSRGTGELFF. Partial CDR3 DNA: TGTGCCAGCAGCTTAGCCCGTAGTAGGGGGACCGGGGAG.